These 25 T cell receptor beta chains were sequenced from one sample in a study of HIV-infected children after antiretroviral therapy interruption. RNA-based 3' RACE libraries used unique molecular identifiers. TCRdb called the 3' RACE reads again in MiXCR, with one record for every CDR3 protein. This sample carries about 89,000 distinct CDR3 sequences, roughly 6.7% of them seen once, and the ten largest clones take 0.9% to 1.4%. Documented treatment: PENTA 11 planned treatment interruption arm or continuous ART arm. Material: CD45RA+ CD4+ T cells from PBMCs, pooled from several time points, obtained from a donor given antiretroviral therapy, either interrupted or continuous. The subset is: naive CD4+ CD45RA+ CD45RO- T cells. Receptors were obtained from a pool of human donors with HIV.

This clonotype occurred many times. The chain uses TRBV5-1 and TRBJ1-1; D unresolved. CDR1 SGHRS and CDR2 YFSETQ come from the germline V gene. The CDR3 is 13 amino acids. The V gene lost 0 bases and the J gene lost 2 bases, with 5 bases spanning the gap. CDR3 loop: CASSLDFNTEAFF. CDR3 nucleotides: TGCGCCAGCAGCTTGGACTTCAACACTGAAGCTTTCTTT.

The sample holds a few counts of this clonotype. This chain uses TRBV5-8 with TRBJ1-1; D is unresolved. Trimming shortened V by 3 bases and J by 0 bases, and 15 bases separated the two germline ends. Germline CDR1 reads SGHTS; CDR2 reads YDEGEE. The CDR3 has 16 residues. In DNA, the CDR3 is TGTGCCAGCAGCTGGAAGGGATTTAGTCTGAACACTGAAGCTTTCTTT. Translating it yields CASSWKGFSLNTEAFF.

The sample holds a few counts of this clonotype. The V and J genes are TRBV7-9 and TRBJ2-1; TRBD1 matches at 7 bases. The J segment lost 3 bases and the V segment lost 5 bases, leaving 7 bases of the junction unmatched. Germline-derived CDR1 and CDR2 are SEHNR and FQNEAQ (reference sequence). The CDR3 is 15 residues long. Written as DNA, the CDR3 is TGTGCCAGCAGCCGCCCGGGACAGTTCTACAATGAGCAGTTCTTC. It translates to CASSRPGQFYNEQFF.

This clonotype appeared many times. The chain joins TRBV12-3 or TRBV12-4 to TRBJ2-7, with 9 bases that match TRBD1. CDR3 length: 17 amino acids. The ends lost 0 bases at V and 3 bases at J; junction bases unmatched: 9. The CDR3 DNA sequence: TGTGCCAGCAGTTTAGCCTTGTCTGGGACAGGGCTCTACGAGCAGTACTTC. This encodes CASSLALSGTGLYEQYF.

This clonotype has a count of ten or more. This chain joins TRBV11-2 and TRBJ1-1; 10 bases align to TRBD1. The CDR3 contains 15 residues. After removal of 5 bases from V and 4 bases from J, the junction contained 7 bases not matched to a gene. The germline CDR1 and CDR2 sequences are SGHAT and FQNNGV. The CDR3 sequence: CASSVIRDRGTEAFF. In nucleotides, the CDR3 is TGTGCCAGCAGCGTAATACGGGACAGGGGCACTGAAGCTTTCTTT.

This clonotype was seen ten or more times. J is TRBJ2-1 and V is TRBV20-1; 15 bases agree with TRBD2. Germline CDR1 DFQATT, CDR2 SNEGSKA (reference sequence). The CDR3 consists of 17 residues. After removal of 4 bases from V and 8 bases from J, the junction contained 12 bases not matched to a gene. The CDR3: CSAKLVGLAGGGDEQFF. CDR3 nucleotide sequence: TGCAGTGCTAAATTGGTGGGACTAGCGGGGGGAGGCGATGAGCAGTTCTTC.

This clonotype is categorized as medium-sized. The rearrangement uses TRBV7-2 and TRBJ2-1; maybe TRBD2 (6 bases). The V gene's germline CDR1 is SGHTA and CDR2 FQGNSA. Trimming pared 6 bases from V and 6 bases from J, leaving 9 bases between. CDR3 size: 12 residues. The CDR3 sequence: CASSRLVNEQFF. The CDR3 DNA reads TGTGCCAGCAGTCGACTAGTCAATGAGCAGTTCTTC.

This clonotype showed up many times. V is TRBV11-1 and J is TRBJ2-2; D gene ambiguous. Germline loops: CDR1 SGHAT, CDR2 FQDESV (reference sequence). The CDR3 sequence is 13 residues long. Trimming took off 5 bases at V and 3 bases at J, with 7 bases between the two ends. The CDR3 reads CASSHSYTGELFF. CDR3 DNA sequence: TGTGCCAGCAGCCATAGTTACACCGGGGAGCTGTTTTTT.

The chain couples TRBV6-1 to TRBJ1-3, with D possibly matching TRBD1 (6 bases). This CDR3 is built from 15 residues. V was trimmed by 6 bases and J by 4 bases, leaving 16 bases between them. CDR1 is MNHNS, CDR2 SASEGT, per germline. In DNA form, the CDR3 reads TGTGCCAGCAGAGGGGGGCTGGTGGACGGAAACACCATATATTTT. Translating it yields CASRGGLVDGNTIYF.

The chain employs TRBV15 and TRBJ1-6; D is unclear. V was shortened by 8 bases and J by 13 bases, with 6 bases between the two germline ends. CDR1 and CDR2 from the germline V gene are LNHNV and YYDKDF (reference sequence). The CDR3 is 9 residues long. The CDR3 DNA is TGTGCCACCTGGCGTCCCCTCCACTTT. Protein product: CATWRPLHF. The full variable domain, completed using reference TRBV15 and TRBJ1-6, is DAMVIQNPRYQVTQFGKPVTLSCSQTLNHNVMYWYQQKSSQAPKLLFHYYDKDFNNEADTPDNFQSRRPNTSFCFLDIRSPGLGDTAMYLCATWRPLHFGNGTRLTVT.

This clonotype was recorded many times. This chain joins TRBV20-1 and TRBJ1-3, with D unresolved. The germline CDR1 and CDR2 sequences are DFQATT and SNEGSKA (reference sequence). The CDR3 loop spans 11 amino acids. V dropped 5 bases and J dropped 4 bases, with 6 bases sitting between them. In DNA form, the CDR3 reads TGCAGTGCTGCCCTAGGAAACACCATATATTTT. It is translated as CSAALGNTIYF.

This clonotype showed up many times. This chain links TRBV24-1 with TRBJ2-3, with D uncertain. Germline CDR1 reads KGHDR; CDR2 reads SFDVKD. CDR3 length: 11 amino acids. V shed 4 bases and J shed 6 bases, with 4 bases lying between them. In DNA form, the CDR3 reads TGTGCCACCAGTGACTGGGATACGCAGTATTTT. It translates to CATSDWDTQYF.

This clonotype was counted ten times or more. The genes are TRBV7-2 and TRBJ2-1; no clear D gene. CDR3 size: 15 residues. Germline values: CDR1 SGHTA, CDR2 FQGNSA. V shed 2 bases and J shed 5 bases, with 13 bases lying between them. The CDR3 region is CASSLSPLLNNEQFF. The CDR3 DNA sequence: TGTGCCAGCAGCTTATCTCCCCTCCTAAACAATGAGCAGTTCTTC.

This clonotype has at least ten counts. The genes are TRBV7-2 and TRBJ2-7; D could derive from TRBD1 or TRBD2 (5 bases each). CDR1 SGHTA and CDR2 FQGNSA come from the germline V gene. This CDR3 spans 14 amino acids. The V end was cut by 7 bases, the J end by 3 bases, with 16 bases between. CDR3 coding DNA: TGTGCCAGCACCAGAGGGGTAGCGAGCTACGAGCAGTACTTC. The encoded protein is CASTRGVASYEQYF.

This clonotype was counted a few times. The chain is built from TRBV15 and TRBJ2-7, with D perhaps being TRBD1 or TRBD2 (7 bases each). Germline assignment: CDR1 LNHNV and CDR2 YYDKDF (reference sequence). This CDR3 spans 14 amino acids. V lost 5 bases and J 3 bases, leaving 14 bases between the germline ends. The CDR3 loop reads CATSLGRGRYEQYF. CDR3 DNA: TGTGCCACCAGCCTTGGGAGGGGGCGCTACGAGCAGTACTTC.

There are many counts of this clonotype. The chain uses TRBV6-6 and TRBJ2-3, with D perhaps matching TRBD1 (6 bases). CDR1 and CDR2 from the germline V gene are MNHNY and SVGAGI (reference sequence). There are 14 residues in the CDR3. Trimming removed 5 bases from V and 2 bases from J, with 11 bases in between. The CDR3 nucleotides are TGTGCCAGCAGTCCCGGGACATTCACAGATACGCAGTATTTT. The encoded protein is CASSPGTFTDTQYF.

The chain uses TRBV6-2 or TRBV6-3 and TRBJ1-2; D uncertain. Germline CDR1 and CDR2: MNHEY and SVGEGT. CDR3 length: 13 residues. V lost 8 bases, J lost 2 bases, and 12 bases lay in between. The CDR3 bases are TGTGCCAGCTTCAGTAATAGGAACTATGGCTACACCTTC. Amino acids: CASFSNRNYGYTF.

This clonotype was detected many times. The chain recombines TRBV27 with TRBJ1-4; D not resolved. The germline gives CDR1 MNHEY, CDR2 SMNVEV (reference sequence). The V end was cut by 4 bases, the J end by 0 bases, with 9 bases between. The CDR3 is 15 amino acids. Here the CDR3 DNA reads TGTGCCAGCAGTTCCCGGCCGACAACTAATGAAAAACTGTTTTTT. It specifies CASSSRPTTNEKLFF.

This clonotype was seen many times. The V call is TRBV27, the J call TRBJ2-5, with D tentatively TRBD1 or TRBD2 (6 bases each). This CDR3 region has 13 residues. Deletions cut 6 bases from V and 5 bases from J, with 13 bases between. The germline CDR1 and CDR2 sequences are MNHEY and SMNVEV (reference sequence). The CDR3 DNA reads as TGTGCCAGCAGAGGGCAGGGGAGGGAGACCCAGTACTTC. Protein product: CASRGQGRETQYF.

This clonotype has more than one count but fewer than ten. The rearrangement uses TRBV29-1 and TRBJ2-7; D is perhaps TRBD2 (5 bases). The CDR3 totals 11 residues. Germline V CDR1 and CDR2: SQVTM, ANQGSEA. Trimming cost V 4 bases and J 6 bases, with 10 bases left between them. The CDR3 DNA is TGCAGCGTTGGGGAGCTTGGCGAGCAGTACTTC. This translates into CSVGELGEQYF.

This clonotype showed up many times. In nucleotides, the CDR3 is TGCGCCAGCAGCCTTGACGGGGCTAGCAATCAGCCCCAGCATTTT. Translation: CASSLDGASNQPQHF. The J gene is TRBJ1-5, the V gene TRBV5-1; maybe TRBD1 (5 bases). V lost 4 bases to trimming and J lost 0 bases, with 11 bases between them. Germline assignment: CDR1 SGHRS and CDR2 YFSETQ. The CDR3 covers 15 residues.

This clonotype was observed at least ten times. The chain uses TRBV12-2 and TRBJ1-5; no check of the table's D call, TRBD1, against the DNA was made. TRBV12-2 is an annotated pseudogene. This CDR3 is built from 16 residues. The CDR3: CASRLAGGGRNQPQHF. In nucleotides, the CDR3 is TGTGCAAGTCGCTTAGCGGGAGGGGGCCGCAATCAGCCCCAGCATTTT.

This clonotype was detected many times. V and J are TRBV12-3 or TRBV12-4 and TRBJ2-7; no clear D gene. The ends were cut back, 8 bases at V and 3 bases at J, with 11 bases in the middle. This CDR3 spans 12 amino acids. The CDR3 DNA sequence: TGTGCCAGCCGAGAAGGAAGCTACGAGCAGTACTTC. Translation: CASREGSYEQYF.

This clonotype was found many times. The V gene is TRBV12-3 or TRBV12-4, the J gene TRBJ2-7, with 10 bases fitting TRBD1. The CDR3 covers 14 residues. V was clipped by 3 bases and J by 3 bases; unmatched bases: 2. The CDR3 nucleotides read TGTGCCAGCAGTTTGGGACAGGGGAACTACGAGCAGTACTTC. Translating it yields CASSLGQGNYEQYF.

This clonotype was seen a handful of times. The gene calls are TRBV19 and TRBJ1-5; 8 bases align to TRBD1. The CDR3 covers 10 residues. J gave up 15 bases and V 8 bases, and 6 bases lay outside the gene matches. Germline V gene sequence: CDR1 LNHDA, CDR2 SQIVND (reference sequence). CDR3 loop: CASGGQARHF. The CDR3 bases are TGTGCCAGTGGGGGACAGGCGAGGCATTTT.